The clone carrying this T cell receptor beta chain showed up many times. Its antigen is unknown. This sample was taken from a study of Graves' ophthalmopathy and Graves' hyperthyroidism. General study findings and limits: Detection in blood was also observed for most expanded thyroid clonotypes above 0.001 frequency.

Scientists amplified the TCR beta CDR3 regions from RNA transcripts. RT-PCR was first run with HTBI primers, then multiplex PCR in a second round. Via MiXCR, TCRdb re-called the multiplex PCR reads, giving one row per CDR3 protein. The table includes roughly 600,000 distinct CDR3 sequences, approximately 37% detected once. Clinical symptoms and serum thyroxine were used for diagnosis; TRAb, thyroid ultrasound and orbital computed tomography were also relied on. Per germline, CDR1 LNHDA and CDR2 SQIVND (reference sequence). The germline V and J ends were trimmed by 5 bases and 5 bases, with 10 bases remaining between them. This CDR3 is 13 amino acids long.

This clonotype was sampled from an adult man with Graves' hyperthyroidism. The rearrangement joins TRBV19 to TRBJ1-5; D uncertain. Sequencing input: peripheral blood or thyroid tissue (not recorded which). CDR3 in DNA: TGTGCCAGTAGTTGGGGTAGGGATCAGCCCCAGCATTTT. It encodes CASSWGRDQPQHF.